This passage covers 27 T cell receptor beta chains from one sample sequenced in a study of cytomegalovirus exposure and HLA in healthy donors. Repertoires were generated with immunoSEQ multiplex PCR, while TCRdb's copy carries only in-frame clones and drops some. The sample consists of about 360,000 clones, around 86% of them appearing once. The sequencing sample was made of PBMCs. The receptors come from a young woman in good health and CMV-seronegative.

This clone showed up just once. The chain is built from TRBV10-3 and TRBJ2-7, with D maybe TRBD2 (5 bases). Germline V gene data show CDR1 as ENHRY and CDR2 as SYGVKD. The CDR3 spans 14 residues. V was clipped by 4 bases and J by 2 bases, with 12 bases between them. CDR3 in DNA: TGTGCCATCAGTGCGGCCGGGGTCCCCTACGAGCAGTACTTC. Its translation is CAISAAGVPYEQYF.

This sequence joins TRBV5-1 and TRBJ2-5; D may be TRBD2 (6 bases). This CDR3 spans 15 amino acids. The germline V gene encodes CDR1 SGHRS and CDR2 YFSETQ. Trimming took off 0 bases at V and 1 base at J, with 10 bases between the two ends. As DNA, the CDR3 is TGCGCCAGCAGCTTGGCTGCGGGGATCCAAGAGACCCAGTACTTC. It specifies CASSLAAGIQETQYF. The full variable domain, with the rest looked up from reference TRBV5-1 and TRBJ2-5, is KAGVTQTPRYLIKTRGQQVTLSCSPISGHRSVSWYQQTPGQGLQFLFEYFSETQRNKGNFPGRFSGRQFSNSRSEMNVSTLELGDSALYLCASSLAAGIQETQYFGPGTRLLVL.

The chain has TRBV5-1 and TRBJ2-2; 9 nucleotides line up with TRBD2. This CDR3 comprises 14 residues. CDR1 and CDR2 (germline): SGHRS, YFSETQ. Trimming cost V 7 bases and J 4 bases; bases outside gene matches: 5. The CDR3 here is CASGGTSSTGELFF. The CDR3 bases are TGCGCCAGCGGAGGGACTAGCTCCACCGGGGAGCTGTTTTTT.

The chain uses TRBV2 and TRBJ1-1; no definite D call. The ends were cut back, 7 bases at V and 5 bases at J, with 11 bases in the middle. The CDR3 spans 12 residues. Per germline, CDR1 SNHLY and CDR2 FYNNEI. The CDR3 reads CASKGSGTEAFF. CDR3 sequence (DNA): TGTGCCAGCAAAGGGTCGGGAACTGAAGCTTTCTTT.

The genes are TRBV6-6 and TRBJ1-3; 8 bases match TRBD1. J gave up 0 bases and V 5 bases, and 3 bases lay outside the gene matches. Germline CDR1 and CDR2: MNHNY and SVGAGI (reference sequence). The CDR3 contains 15 residues. The CDR3 here is CASSEDRVSGNTIYF. The CDR3, as DNA: TGTGCCAGCAGTGAGGACAGGGTCTCTGGAAACACCATATATTTT.

This clone was seen a handful of times. This chain uses TRBV7-9 with TRBJ2-7, with 7 positions matching TRBD1. The CDR3 loop spans 16 amino acids. J lost 5 bases, V lost 1 base, and 11 bases had no gene match. Per germline, CDR1 SEHNR and CDR2 FQNEAQ (reference sequence). CDR3 in amino acids: CASSLDLGQSPHEQYF. DNA of the CDR3: TGTGCCAGCAGCTTAGATCTGGGACAGAGTCCTCACGAGCAGTACTTC. The full variable domain, with the rest looked up from reference TRBV7-9 and TRBJ2-7, is DTGVSQNPRHKITKRGQNVTFRCDPISEHNRLYWYRQTLGQGPEFLTYFQNEAQLEKSRLLSDRFSAERPKGSFSTLEIQRTEQGDSAMYLCASSLDLGQSPHEQYFGPGTRLTVT.

The chain has TRBV19 and TRBJ1-5; 8 bases are a match to TRBD1. The CDR3 has 13 residues. The germline V gene encodes CDR1 LNHDA and CDR2 SQIVND (reference sequence). The J segment lost 10 bases and the V segment lost 6 bases, leaving 8 bases of the junction unmatched. The CDR3 coding sequence is TGTGCCAGTAGCGACCAGGACAGGGCTCCCCAGCATTTT. Its protein product is CASSDQDRAPQHF. The full variable domain, rest sourced from reference TRBV19 and TRBJ1-5, is DGGITQSPKYLFRKEGQNVTLSCEQNLNHDAMYWYRQDPGQGLRLIYYSQIVNDFQKGDIAEGYSVSREKKESFPLTVTSAQKNPTAFYLCASSDQDRAPQHFGDGTRLSIL.

V and J are TRBV10-2 and TRBJ2-2, with TRBD1 matching 7 bases. The CDR3 totals 15 residues. The junction had 6 bases not matched to a gene; V was cut back by 6 bases and J by 2 bases. In germline, CDR1 is WSHSY, CDR2 SAAADI. The CDR3 DNA sequence: TGCGCCAGCAGAACCGGGACAGCAAACACCGGGGAGCTGTTTTTT. This sequence encodes CASRTGTANTGELFF.

The V gene is TRBV4-2, the J gene TRBJ2-1, with D maybe TRBD2 (5 bases). The CDR3 runs to 16 residues. Trimming cost V 1 base and J 0 bases, with 10 bases left between them. Per germline, CDR1 LGHNA and CDR2 YNFKEQ. The chain's CDR3 is CASSQGGSSSYNEQFF. CDR3 coding DNA: TGTGCCAGCAGCCAAGGAGGGTCAAGCTCCTACAATGAGCAGTTCTTC.

The gene calls are TRBV19 and TRBJ2-7; 8 positions match TRBD2. The length of the CDR3 is 15 residues. Germline-derived CDR1 and CDR2 are LNHDA and SQIVND (reference sequence). The V and J ends lost 4 bases and 4 bases, in that order; junction bases with no gene match: 9. CDR3 protein: CASSNSGASGYEQYF. CDR3 nucleotides: TGTGCCAGTAGTAATAGCGGGGCTAGCGGGTACGAGCAGTACTTC.

The chain is built from TRBV7-9 and TRBJ1-3, with 7 bases fitting TRBD1. V shed 4 bases, J shed 2 bases, and the junction held 5 bases outside the gene matches. The CDR3 is 15 amino acids. Germline V CDR1 and CDR2: SEHNR, FQNEAQ (reference sequence). The DNA for the CDR3 is TGTGCCAGCAGCTCCGAACAGGGGCCTGGAAACACCATATATTTT. Its protein product is CASSSEQGPGNTIYF.

V gene TRBV19 combines with J gene TRBJ1-1, with D perhaps matching TRBD1 (5 bases). Trimming pared 1 base from V and 4 bases from J, leaving 13 bases between. The CDR3 extends over 15 amino acids. CDR1 is LNHDA, CDR2 SQIVND, per germline (reference sequence). DNA of the CDR3: TGTGCCAGTAGTATAGTATCGGGCAGGGCCACTGAAGCTTTCTTT. Its protein is CASSIVSGRATEAFF.

The J gene is TRBJ2-1, the V gene TRBV5-1, with 10 bases identical to TRBD2. V lost 2 bases to trimming and J lost 7 bases; unmatched junction nucleotides: 6. The CDR3 totals 15 residues. The germline V gene encodes CDR1 SGHRS and CDR2 YFSETQ. As DNA, the CDR3 is TGCGCCAGCAGCTTAAGTAGCGGGGGGTTTAATGAGCAGTTCTTC. Its protein product is CASSLSSGGFNEQFF.

J is TRBJ2-6 and V is TRBV27; D is possibly TRBD1 (5 bases). Trimming pared 5 bases from V and 4 bases from J, leaving 12 bases between. Per the germline V gene, CDR1 is MNHEY and CDR2 is SMNVEV (reference sequence). The CDR3 covers 15 residues. The CDR3 nucleotides read TGTGCCAGCAGTGTTCAGGGTACCGGGGCCAACGTCCTGACTTTC. Protein product: CASSVQGTGANVLTF.

The chain links TRBV27 to TRBJ1-2; the match to TRBD1 covers 7 bases. The length of the CDR3 is 15 residues. The ends lost 5 bases at V and 6 bases at J; junction bases unmatched: 12. The germline V gene encodes CDR1 MNHEY and CDR2 SMNVEV (reference sequence). The CDR3 region has the DNA TGTGCCAGCAGTGCATACTTACAGGGGAAGGATGGCTACACCTTC. It codes for CASSAYLQGKDGYTF.

This chain connects TRBV28 to TRBJ2-7; weak D call: TRBD1 (5 bases). The V gene lost 2 bases and the J gene lost 2 bases, with 13 bases spanning the gap. Germline V gene sequence: CDR1 MDHEN, CDR2 SYDVKM. This CDR3 region has 15 residues. This chain's CDR3 is CASSLVAPGPYEQYF. The CDR3 region has the DNA TGTGCCAGCAGTTTAGTAGCCCCAGGGCCCTACGAGCAGTACTTC.

This clone showed up just once. The chain links TRBV6-1 to TRBJ1-1, with D possibly matching TRBD1 (5 bases). Germline V gene data show CDR1 as MNHNS and CDR2 as SASEGT. Trimming stripped 5 bases from V and 0 bases from J, with 13 bases between. This CDR3 has 15 amino acids. The CDR3 DNA sequence: TGTGCCAGCAGTTTGCCGGGACTGATGAACACTGAAGCTTTCTTT. Protein product: CASSLPGLMNTEAFF.

The rearrangement joins TRBV2 to TRBJ1-3, with 9 nucleotides matching TRBD1. V gave up 6 bases and J gave up 2 bases; unmatched junction bases: 5. From germline, CDR1 is SNHLY and CDR2 FYNNEI. CDR3 length: 15 amino acids. CDR3 in amino acids: CASRLTGGPGNTIYF. The CDR3 coding sequence is TGTGCCAGCAGATTAACAGGGGGCCCTGGAAACACCATATATTTT.

The CDR3, as DNA: TGCAGCGTTGGGACTAGCGGGAGCTCTACCGGGGAGCTGTTTTTT. This translates into CSVGTSGSSTGELFF. This sequence joins TRBV29-1 and TRBJ2-2, with TRBD2 matching 13 bases. Germline values: CDR1 SQVTM, CDR2 ANQGSEA. This CDR3 is built from 15 residues. The V gene end was trimmed by 4 bases and the J gene end by 5 bases; junction bases not matched to a gene: 4.

This clone has just a few counts. The chain couples TRBV19 to TRBJ2-7, with a possible D match to TRBD2 (5 bases). This CDR3 spans 14 amino acids. V was shortened by 5 bases and J by 3 bases, with 14 bases between the two germline ends. Looked up from germline, CDR1 is LNHDA and CDR2 is SQIVND (reference sequence). CDR3 amino acids: CASSPRTEIYEQYF. CDR3 sequence (DNA): TGTGCCAGTAGTCCAAGGACTGAAATCTACGAGCAGTACTTC.

The CDR3 spells CASSPPGREAKNEQYF. DNA for the CDR3: TGTGCCAGCTCACCACCAGGACGGGAAGCGAAGAACGAGCAGTACTTC. The genes are TRBV18 and TRBJ2-7; possibly TRBD2 for D (5 bases). This CDR3 has 16 amino acids. V dropped 0 bases and J dropped 5 bases, with 17 bases sitting between them. CDR1 and CDR2 from the germline V gene are KGHSH and LQKENI. The full variable domain, its missing parts supplied by reference TRBV18 and TRBJ2-7, is NAGVMQNPRHLVRRRGQEARLRCSPMKGHSHVYWYRQLPEEGLKFMVYLQKENIIDESGMPKERFSAEFPKEGPSILRIQQVVRGDSAAYFCASSPPGREAKNEQYFGPGTRLTVT.

CDR3 coding DNA: TGTGCCAGCAGCTTGGCAGGGGATTCTGGAAACACCATATATTTT. It yields the protein CASSLAGDSGNTIYF. The chain links TRBV5-4 to TRBJ1-3, with D tentatively TRBD1 (6 bases). Trimming stripped 0 bases from V and 1 base from J, with 8 bases between. The CDR3 covers 15 residues. Germline V gives CDR1 SGHNT, CDR2 YYREEE (reference sequence).

A single count supports this clone. V is TRBV28 and J is TRBJ1-2; 9 nucleotides agree with TRBD1. The V gene end was trimmed by 4 bases and the J gene end by 4 bases; junction bases not matched to a gene: 7. Germline V gene lookup returns CDR1 MDHEN and CDR2 SYDVKM. There are 15 residues in the CDR3. CDR3 sequence reads: CASSSPRTGAYGYTF. The CDR3, as DNA: TGTGCCAGCAGTTCGCCACGGACAGGGGCCTATGGCTACACCTTC.

The rearrangement links TRBV6-5 to TRBJ1-5, with 9 bases aligning to TRBD1. CDR1 and CDR2 from the germline V gene are MNHEY and SVGAGI. The CDR3 runs 15 residues. V lost 3 bases and J lost 6; bases outside the gene matches: 6. Written as DNA, the CDR3 is TGTGCCAGCAGTTATACAGGGGGCGCGGGTCAGCCCCAGCATTTT. Amino acids: CASSYTGGAGQPQHF.

V is TRBV19 and J is TRBJ1-1; the D gene is possibly TRBD1 (5 bases). V lost 3 bases to trimming and J lost 0 bases, with 8 bases between them. There are 14 residues in the CDR3. Germline V gene sequence: CDR1 LNHDA, CDR2 SQIVND (reference sequence). CDR3 sequence: CASSIGGMNTEAFF. CDR3 coding DNA: TGTGCCAGTAGTATCGGGGGTATGAACACTGAAGCTTTCTTT.

The V gene is TRBV15, the J gene TRBJ2-5; possible D gene TRBD2, 7 bases. The CDR3 has 14 residues. The germline V gene encodes CDR1 LNHNV and CDR2 YYDKDF (reference sequence). V was pared by 8 bases and J by 1 base, with 14 bases between. The CDR3 spells CATEGGAAQETQYF. The CDR3 nucleotides read TGTGCCACCGAGGGGGGGGCAGCCCAAGAGACCCAGTACTTC.

The chain carries TRBV28 and TRBJ2-1, with D possibly TRBD2 on 5 matching bases. Germline loops: CDR1 MDHEN, CDR2 SYDVKM. The CDR3 spans 16 residues. Trimming took off 5 bases at V and 3 bases at J, with 17 bases between the two ends. As DNA, the CDR3 is TGTGCCAGCAGTCGTCGTAGCGCCGTTAACTACAATGAGCAGTTCTTC. It yields the protein CASSRRSAVNYNEQFF.